Sequencing of this TCR beta chain was carried out in a study of blood T cell repertoires in COVID-19. Across the whole study: The United States, Italy and Spain supplied acute and convalescent COVID-19 samples. T cells, B-cell-depleted T cells, or PBMCs supplied cDNA or gDNA.

Germline lookup yields CDR1 SNHLY and CDR2 FYNNEI. The CDR3 consists of 15 residues. V lost 1 base, J lost 4 bases, and 8 bases lay in between. In the original workflow: Quantification of nucleated cells was approximated via reference gene primer amplification. Measured with immunoSEQ multiplex PCR; TCRdb has only the in-frame clones, and not every one. The DNA was the basis for D and trimming; V, J and clone size are from that table. The table has roughly 250,000 clones, nearly 90% seen once. The receptor was isolated from a woman aged 40 to 50 who had recovered from COVID-19. Sequenced: peripheral blood. The chain employs TRBV2 and TRBJ1-6; no definite D call. In DNA form, the CDR3 reads TGTGCCAGCAGTGAAGACGTGAGATATAATTCACCCCTCCACTTT. Translated, it gives CASSEDVRYNSPLHF.